These 25 T cell receptor beta chains originate from one sample sequenced in a study of siplizumab effects on memory and regulatory T cells. Here immunoSEQ multiplex PCR was the method, and the copy in TCRdb shows in-frame clones only, minus some. The table includes 90,000 to 110,000 clones, 92% detected once. Sequenced sample: Tregs sorted from blood. The source is a human donor in good health.

The chain couples TRBV6-5 to TRBJ1-1; D remains unclear. The germline V gene encodes CDR1 MNHEY and CDR2 SVGAGI. Trimming cost V 2 bases and J 1 base, with 8 bases left between them. The CDR3 has 14 residues. The CDR3: CASSYRNENTEAFF. As DNA, the CDR3 is TGTGCCAGCAGTTACCGGAACGAGAACACTGAAGCTTTCTTT.

The count of this clone is one. V is TRBV11-2 and J is TRBJ1-3; 9 positions agree with TRBD1. V trimming: 3 bases; J trimming: 3 bases; junction bases outside the gene matches: 6. There are 16 residues in the CDR3. Looked up from germline, CDR1 is SGHAT and CDR2 is FQNNGV. CDR3 region: CASSLGTGTLGNTIYF. CDR3 bases: TGTGCCAGCAGCTTGGGGACAGGGACTCTTGGAAACACCATATATTTT. Combining the CDR3 with reference TRBV11-2 and TRBJ1-3 gives the whole variable domain EAGVAQSPRYKIIEKRQSVAFWCNPISGHATLYWYQQILGQGPKLLIQFQNNGVVDDSQLPKDRFSAERLKGVDSTLKIQPAKLEDSAVYLCASSLGTGTLGNTIYFGEGSWLTVV.

The V call is TRBV11-3, the J call TRBJ2-2, with D perhaps matching TRBD2 (5 bases). This CDR3 has 16 amino acids. Trimming took off 5 bases at V and 3 bases at J, with 16 bases between the two ends. Germline CDR1 is SGHNT and CDR2 is YENEEA. CDR3 sequence reads: CASSPRRGLDTGELFF. In nucleotides, the CDR3 is TGTGCCAGCAGCCCCCGTCGGGGATTGGACACCGGGGAGCTGTTTTTT.

The chain carries TRBV2 and TRBJ2-6; 8 nucleotides align to TRBD1. The V and J ends lost 5 bases and 2 bases, in that order; junction bases with no gene match: 2. This CDR3 is built from 15 residues. Germline V gene sequence: CDR1 SNHLY, CDR2 FYNNEI. CDR3 sequence: CASSRQGTGANVLTF. The CDR3, as DNA: TGTGCCAGCAGTCGACAGGGGACTGGGGCCAACGTCCTGACTTTC.

As DNA, the CDR3 is TGTGCCAGTAGTGTGTCCATAGATCAGCCCCAGCATTTT. Amino acids: CASSVSIDQPQHF. The chain combines TRBV19 with TRBJ1-5, with unresolved D. In germline, CDR1 is LNHDA, CDR2 SQIVND (reference sequence). V lost 5 bases, J lost 5 bases, and 10 bases lay in between. This CDR3 has 13 amino acids.

This chain joins TRBV18 and TRBJ1-1; tentatively, D is TRBD1 (5 bases). Germline CDR1 and CDR2: KGHSH and LQKENI. Trimming pared 1 base from V and 4 bases from J, leaving 10 bases between. This CDR3 is built from 14 residues. CDR3 amino acids: CASSPRGTVTEAFF. CDR3 nucleotides: TGTGCCAGCTCACCACGGGGCACCGTCACTGAAGCTTTCTTT.

J is TRBJ1-2 and V is TRBV21-1. TRBV21-1 constitutes a pseudogene. The CDR3 sequence is 18 residues long. In DNA, the CDR3 is TGTGCCAGCAGCAAGACCAGGGTTGGACTTTGGTTAAACTATGGCTACACCTTC. Protein sequence: CASSKTRVGLWLNYGYTF.

The V gene is TRBV2, the J gene TRBJ2-3; no firm D call. There are 14 residues in the CDR3. CDR1 and CDR2 from the germline V gene are SNHLY and FYNNEI. V was cut by 4 bases and J by 7 bases, with 15 bases left in between. CDR3 DNA sequence: TGTGCCAGCAGTGCCTCGCGCACAGTCTATACGCAGTATTTT. Amino acids: CASSASRTVYTQYF. Combining the CDR3 with reference TRBV2 and TRBJ2-3 gives the whole variable domain EPEVTQTPSHQVTQMGQEVILRCVPISNHLYFYWYRQILGQKVEFLVSFYNNEISEKSEIFDDQFSVERPDGSNFTLKIRSTKLEDSAMYFCASSASRTVYTQYFGPGTRLTVL.

This chain joins TRBV7-9 and TRBJ2-5; D is unresolved. Per germline, CDR1 SEHNR and CDR2 FQNEAQ (reference sequence). This CDR3 has 12 residues. The germline V and J ends were trimmed by 4 bases and 11 bases, with 14 bases remaining between them. DNA of the CDR3: TGTGCCAGCAGCTACCCGCACGCCTCGCAGTACTTC. This codes for CASSYPHASQYF.

Points on this clone: In the same sample, other DNA sequences code for this CDR3. The V and J genes are TRBV29-1 and TRBJ1-1; 7 bases line up with TRBD1. The CDR3 covers 12 residues. Germline CDR1 and CDR2: SQVTM and ANQGSEA. Unmatched junction bases numbered 5, after V lost 6 bases and J lost 4 bases. The DNA for the CDR3 is TGCAGCGTAAACAGGGGAGGCACTGAAGCTTTCTTT. As protein: CSVNRGGTEAFF. Combining the CDR3 with reference TRBV29-1 and TRBJ1-1 gives the whole variable domain SAVISQKPSRDICQRGTSLTIQCQVDSQVTMMFWYRQQPGQSLTLIATANQGSEATYESGFVIDKFPISRPNLTFSTLTVSNMSPEDSSIYLCSVNRGGTEAFFGQGTRLTVV.

The chain couples TRBV6-6 to TRBJ1-2, with 7 bases aligning to TRBD1. This CDR3 contains 15 residues. Germline V gives CDR1 MNHNY, CDR2 SVGAGI (reference sequence). Losses at the gene ends were 6 bases for V and 3 bases for J; bases not matched to a gene: 10. The CDR3 protein is CASSHMDRNYYGYTF. The CDR3 nucleotides read TGTGCCAGCAGCCACATGGACAGGAACTACTATGGCTACACCTTC.

The rearrangement joins TRBV6-6 to TRBJ2-3; no clear D gene. CDR1 is MNHNY, CDR2 SVGAGI, per germline (reference sequence). V lost 8 bases, J lost 5 bases, and 20 bases lay in between. This CDR3 is 15 amino acids long. The CDR3 bases are TGTGCCAGCTCCATTGGCTTTTCGGCAGGAGATACGCAGTATTTT. It translates to CASSIGFSAGDTQYF.

The chain joins TRBV5-1 to TRBJ1-2; 11 nucleotides line up with TRBD1. Trimming at V came to 5 bases and at J to 7 bases, leaving 7 bases not matched to a gene. Per germline, CDR1 SGHRS and CDR2 YFSETQ. This CDR3 has 14 residues. The CDR3 is CASSSGTGGSGYTF. DNA for the CDR3: TGCGCCAGCAGTTCCGGGACAGGGGGTTCTGGCTACACCTTC.

The V call is TRBV6-5, the J call TRBJ1-6; D is unclear. Per germline, CDR1 MNHEY and CDR2 SVGAGI. Trimming pared 2 bases from V and 4 bases from J, leaving 9 bases between. CDR3 length: 15 residues. The DNA for the CDR3 is TGTGCCAGCAGTTACCCAGCTCAGTATAATTCACCCCTCCACTTT. This encodes CASSYPAQYNSPLHF.

On this clone itself: Other DNA sequences in the sample encode the same CDR3. This chain links TRBV18 with TRBJ1-1; no clear D. The CDR3 spans 13 residues. The germline CDR1 and CDR2 sequences are KGHSH and LQKENI. Trimming stripped 1 base from V and 1 base from J, with 4 bases between. The CDR3 nucleotides read TGTGCCAGCTCACCACGGGAGAACACTGAAGCTTTCTTT. Amino acid sequence: CASSPRENTEAFF.

The V call is TRBV18, the J call TRBJ1-3; D gene ambiguous. This CDR3 comprises 16 residues. V dropped 2 bases and J dropped 0 bases, with 11 bases sitting between them. The germline CDR1 and CDR2 sequences are KGHSH and LQKENI. CDR3 bases: TGTGCCAGCTCACCAGGGTCCAGCAGCTCTGGAAACACCATATATTTT. This gives the protein CASSPGSSSSGNTIYF.

V and J are TRBV27 and TRBJ2-1; TRBD1 aligns across 9 bases. The CDR3 covers 15 residues. Losses at the gene ends were 2 bases for V and 4 bases for J; bases not matched to a gene: 3. In germline, CDR1 is MNHEY, CDR2 SMNVEV (reference sequence). Here the CDR3 DNA reads TGTGCCAGCAGTTTACGGGGACAGGGATACAATGAGCAGTTCTTC. This codes for CASSLRGQGYNEQFF.

The chain uses TRBV9 and TRBJ2-7, with 11 nucleotides matching TRBD1. CDR3 length: 15 residues. Germline CDR1 and CDR2: SGDLS and YYNGEE. V gave up 1 base and J gave up 4 bases; unmatched junction bases: 4. CDR3 in DNA: TGTGCCAGCAGCGTAAAGGGGACAGGGGGTTACGAGCAGTACTTC. As protein: CASSVKGTGGYEQYF.

This clone was seen just once. The J gene is TRBJ1-2, the V gene TRBV2; D gene unclear. CDR1 and CDR2 from the germline V gene are SNHLY and FYNNEI. With 2 bases removed from V and 4 bases from J, the gap between germline ends came to 11 bases. This CDR3 is 14 amino acids long. For the CDR3, the DNA is TGTGCCAGCAGTGAAAGGTCAGGATTCTATGGCTACACCTTC. This codes for CASSERSGFYGYTF.

V usage is TRBV18 and J usage is TRBJ1-5, with D possibly matching TRBD1 (5 bases). The CDR3 contains 13 residues. V was trimmed by 4 bases and J by 1 base, leaving 5 bases between them. Germline CDR1 reads KGHSH; CDR2 reads LQKENI. The CDR3 spells CASSRQSNQPQHF. The DNA for the CDR3 is TGTGCCAGCTCACGACAGAGCAATCAGCCCCAGCATTTT. The full variable domain, its missing parts supplied by reference TRBV18 and TRBJ1-5, is NAGVMQNPRHLVRRRGQEARLRCSPMKGHSHVYWYRQLPEEGLKFMVYLQKENIIDESGMPKERFSAEFPKEGPSILRIQQVVRGDSAAYFCASSRQSNQPQHFGDGTRLSIL.

CDR3 nucleotides: TGTGCCAGCTCCGGGACTAGCGGGGGCGCTACGCTGCTGGAGCAGTTCTTC. This gives the protein CASSGTSGGATLLEQFF. The rearrangement uses TRBV7-2 and TRBJ2-1, with TRBD2 identical over 14 bases. This CDR3 spans 17 amino acids. Germline CDR1 reads SGHTA; CDR2 reads FQGNSA. The V segment lost 8 bases and the J segment 10 bases; nucleotides outside the gene matches: 16.

The rearrangement uses TRBV7-9 and TRBJ2-1, with TRBD2 identical over 10 bases. This CDR3 comprises 18 residues. Germline V lookup: CDR1 SEHNR, CDR2 FQNEAQ (reference sequence). Trimming at V came to 1 base and at J to 5 bases, leaving 11 bases not matched to a gene. The CDR3 DNA reads as TGTGCCAGCAGCTTAGGGGGCCTAGCGGGAGTCAGGGACAATGAGCAGTTCTTC. It specifies CASSLGGLAGVRDNEQFF. The full variable domain, its missing parts supplied by reference TRBV7-9 and TRBJ2-1, is DTGVSQNPRHKITKRGQNVTFRCDPISEHNRLYWYRQTLGQGPEFLTYFQNEAQLEKSRLLSDRFSAERPKGSFSTLEIQRTEQGDSAMYLCASSLGGLAGVRDNEQFFGPGTRLTVL.

This clone was recorded once. This chain joins TRBV19 and TRBJ1-1; 7 nucleotides match TRBD1. This CDR3 comprises 16 residues. Unmatched junction bases numbered 10, after V lost 5 bases and J lost 1 base. Germline V gives CDR1 LNHDA, CDR2 SQIVND (reference sequence). This CDR3 reads CASSPVTGQANTEAFF. The DNA of the CDR3 is TGTGCCAGTAGTCCCGTCACCGGACAGGCGAACACTGAAGCTTTCTTT. The full variable domain, rest sourced from reference TRBV19 and TRBJ1-1, is DGGITQSPKYLFRKEGQNVTLSCEQNLNHDAMYWYRQDPGQGLRLIYYSQIVNDFQKGDIAEGYSVSREKKESFPLTVTSAQKNPTAFYLCASSPVTGQANTEAFFGQGTRLTVV.

The table lists this clone with a few counts. The gene calls are TRBV19 and TRBJ2-7, with D perhaps matching TRBD1 (6 bases). V dropped 4 bases and J dropped 4 bases, with 11 bases sitting between them. The CDR3 is 13 amino acids. CDR1 and CDR2 (germline): LNHDA, SQIVND (reference sequence). CDR3 sequence reads: CASSTRTVYEQYF. The CDR3 nucleotides read TGTGCCAGTAGTACCCGGACAGTATACGAGCAGTACTTC.

This chain connects TRBV4-1 to TRBJ2-2, with D possibly TRBD1 on 6 matching bases. The CDR3 covers 15 residues. Germline loops: CDR1 MGHRA, CDR2 YSYEKL. Trimming shortened V by 6 bases and J by 5 bases, and 16 bases separated the two germline ends. Here the CDR3 reads CASRPKGERTGELFF. Written as DNA, the CDR3 is TGCGCCAGCAGACCTAAGGGGGAGCGGACCGGGGAGCTGTTTTTT.